Here is one T cell receptor beta chain with its context. Its antigen is currently unknown. Looked up from germline, CDR1 is LNHDA and CDR2 is SQIVND (reference sequence). The junction had 7 bases not matched to a gene; V was cut back by 5 bases and J by 7 bases. The CDR3 runs to 13 residues. The assay was immunoSEQ multiplex PCR, and TCRdb's table has in-frame clones only and misses some. Found here are approximately 70,000 clones, roughly 85% of them singletons; the top ten hold over 20%. These data are taken from a study of T cell responses to AZD1222 COVID-19 vaccine. Study-wide findings and caveats: The reported proportion of spike-specific TCRs targeting unmutated variant regions was nearly half. Females made up more of the donors, who were largely white British, and clonal diversity may have come out too low. Spike-wide vaccine-associated CD4 TCRs dominated at 160-218 and 743-854.

The sequence derives from an adult in good health. This chain links TRBV19 with TRBJ2-7, with 8 positions matching TRBD1. The sequencing here drew on peripheral blood, taken on day 0 of AZD1222 vaccination. This CDR3 reads CASSSGGAGEQYF. The CDR3 DNA reads as TGTGCCAGTAGTTCAGGGGGCGCTGGGGAGCAGTACTTC. Supplemented by reference TRBV19 and TRBJ2-7, the full variable domain reads DGGITQSPKYLFRKEGQNVTLSCEQNLNHDAMYWYRQDPGQGLRLIYYSQIVNDFQKGDIAEGYSVSREKKESFPLTVTSAQKNPTAFYLCASSSGGAGEQYFGPGTRLTVT.